The present T cell receptor (beta chain) was sequenced within a study of vaccination and CD4 T cells after COVID-19. With regard to this clonotype: The antigen is unknown.

The V end lost 3 bases, the J end lost 3 bases, and 6 bases lay between the germline ends. This CDR3 has 13 amino acids. Germline CDR1 reads MDHEN; CDR2 reads SYDVKM. The Oncomine TCR Beta short-read assay was applied to DNA of cultured CD4+ T cells. From CD4+ T cells that had been cultured, genomic DNA was extracted. TCRdb analysed the PCR reads with MiXCR anew, one entry per CDR3 protein. The sample contains roughly 26,000 distinct CDR3 sequences, 35% to 40% of which appear only once. Described time point: late sampling 161 to 241 days after vaccination in three convalescent patients. The treatment denotes: approximately 9-day PBMC culture with coronavirus spike peptide pools or control peptides (ViraFEST assay). Wells contained around 1.8 million PBMCs each, and these were cultured with 8.5 to 10 IU/ml IL-2 and approximately 10 ug/ml peptide pools.

V gene TRBV28 combines with J gene TRBJ1-5, with no clear D. This TCR derives from a human donor who had recovered from COVID-19. The material was CD4+ T cells from blood, cultured in vitro, obtained about 7 months after SARS-CoV-2 vaccination. In DNA, the CDR3 is TGTGCCAGCAGTTTCGGGGTCAATCAGCCCCAGCATTTT. Amino acids: CASSFGVNQPQHF.